The rows below give T cell receptor beta chains drawn from one sample of a study of blood T cell repertoires in COVID-19. Generated by immunoSEQ multiplex PCR, the TCRdb table keeps only in-frame clones and is missing some. Among 95,000 to 150,000 clones listed, around 82% were seen once. The specimen sequenced was peripheral blood. Every receptor here comes from a man aged 25 to 45 with COVID-19, enrolled during active disease. Both conserved end residues are part of each CDR3. A D gene is named only where the DNA matches it firmly. Expanded clones get a size class; other rows say once, few or many, or leave the size out.

CASRSGSGELFF,12,TRBV2,-,TRBJ2-2,-
CASSEAGGASYNEQFF,16,TRBV6-1,-,TRBJ2-1,-
CSVDSLAPFHGYTF,14,TRBV29-1,-,TRBJ1-2,-
CASSQGVQGLFF,12,TRBV3-1/TRBV3-2,-,TRBJ2-1,-
CATKGVNTEAFF,12,TRBV24-1,-,TRBJ1-1,-
CAISGAEGQYF,11,TRBV10-3,-,TRBJ2-3,-
CASSFESDTQYF,12,TRBV12-3/TRBV12-4,-,TRBJ2-3,-
CASSIGRDRGLDEQYF,16,TRBV19,TRBD1,TRBJ2-7,-
CASSRGWREQPQHF,14,TRBV6-5,-,TRBJ1-5,-
CASSGAAGTPIPRSRTQYF,19,TRBV5-6,-,-,-
CASSLTQGAAETQYF,15,TRBV18,TRBD1,TRBJ2-5,-
CASSYLAGGRTGELFF,16,TRBV7-8,TRBD2,TRBJ2-2,-
CASGLYTEAFF,11,TRBV6-1,-,TRBJ1-1,-
CATSRILDNTDTQYF,15,TRBV15,-,TRBJ2-3,few
CASSQRGDRLTEAFF,15,TRBV4-3,TRBD1,TRBJ1-1,-
CASSLISGTGATNYGYTF,18,TRBV27,TRBD1,TRBJ1-2,-
CASSLQQSQLYGYTF,15,TRBV28,-,TRBJ1-2,few
CASSIEAGAIYEQYF,15,TRBV19,-,TRBJ2-7,-
CAWSGFSGTGGNQPQHF,17,TRBV30,TRBD1,TRBJ1-5,once
CASSQEWREATEAFF,15,TRBV14,-,TRBJ1-1,-
CASSELVGRNYEQYF,15,TRBV6-1,-,TRBJ2-7,-
CASSLIRNRYTDTQYF,16,TRBV5-5,-,TRBJ2-3,-
CAATSQGEFYEQYF,14,TRBV28,-,TRBJ2-7,-
CASSLNKYNEQFF,13,TRBV7-3,-,TRBJ2-1,-
CASSLGAGTGEKLFF,15,TRBV7-9,-,TRBJ1-4,-
CASSQEFKGANSPLHF,16,TRBV4-2,TRBD1,TRBJ1-6,medium-sized
CASSYATGGTATEAFF,16,TRBV5-1,TRBD1,TRBJ1-1,-
CASSGGTGIGEQYF,14,TRBV2,TRBD1,TRBJ2-7,-
CASTEHPGLATQYF,14,TRBV2,TRBD2,TRBJ2-3,-
CASSFAPSAHEQFF,14,TRBV11-3,-,TRBJ2-1,-
CASSPVGPSSGANVLTF,17,TRBV7-9,-,TRBJ2-6,once
CASSAGLSGNTIYF,14,TRBV19,-,TRBJ1-3,-
CASSQGESGGYEQFF,15,TRBV4-1,-,TRBJ2-1,-
CASSEGVQGYGYTF,14,TRBV2,-,TRBJ1-2,-
CASSPLGMPNEKLFF,15,TRBV6-2/TRBV6-3,-,TRBJ1-4,-
CASSNRGQPYGYTF,14,TRBV28,TRBD1,TRBJ1-2,-
CASSDGSGGTDTQYF,15,TRBV6-4,-,TRBJ2-3,-
CASSFVSGNQPQHF,14,TRBV28,-,TRBJ1-5,-
CASSLGTVPDTQYF,14,TRBV4-1,TRBD1,TRBJ2-3,-
CASSRTSGSGRTGELFF,17,TRBV27,TRBD2,TRBJ2-2,-
CAISEPKTVPLYGYTF,16,TRBV10-3,-,TRBJ1-2,-